This TCR beta chain was identified during a study of blood T cell repertoires in COVID-19. Study in general: Acute-phase and convalescent COVID-19 samples originated in the United States, Italy and Spain.

Source study methods: The authors estimated nucleated cell counts from reference gene primer amplification. Data came from immunoSEQ multiplex PCR; TCRdb stores just in-frame clones and leaves some out. V and J calls and clone size are copied from that table; D and trimming were computed from the DNA. This sample has approximately 170,000 clones; about 89% occur once, and the top ten carry approximately 0.77%. This CDR3 spans 14 amino acids. Trimming took off 3 bases at V and 7 bases at J, with 10 bases between the two ends. Per germline, CDR1 LNHDA and CDR2 SQIVND (reference sequence). V and J are TRBV19 and TRBJ1-6; D remains ambiguous. Sequences were obtained from PBMCs or T cells enriched from blood (not recorded which). This TCR was sampled from a woman between 18 and 29 years old who had recovered from COVID-19. The CDR3 nucleotides read TGTGCCAGTAGTATGTCGGGGTTGAATTCACCCCTCCACTTT. Encoded protein: CASSMSGLNSPLHF.